This entry lists 20 T cell receptor beta chains sequenced from one sample in a study of cytomegalovirus exposure and HLA in healthy donors. Primers included in the PCR were 60 Vbeta and 13 Jbeta primers. Here immunoSEQ multiplex PCR was the method, and the copy in TCRdb shows in-frame clones only, minus some. The data show more than 85,000 clones, approximately 71% seen once. The sample consisted of PBMCs. The source of these receptors is a woman between 70 and 85 years old in good health and CMV-seropositive.

The DNA of the CDR3 is TGTGCCAGCAGTTTCAGTGCCAGGGGGCCTTACGAGCAGTACTTC. Its translation: CASSFSARGPYEQYF. The V and J genes are TRBV27 and TRBJ2-7; 8 nucleotides align to TRBD1. V was pared by 3 bases and J by 4 bases, with 8 bases of the junction left unmatched. This CDR3 comprises 15 residues. CDR1 MNHEY and CDR2 SMNVEV come from the germline V gene (reference sequence).

The chain uses TRBV6-5 and TRBJ1-1, with D uncertain. The germline V and J ends were trimmed by 10 bases and 0 bases, with 12 bases remaining between them. The length of the CDR3 is 13 residues. CDR1 and CDR2 from the germline V gene are MNHEY and SVGAGI. The CDR3 protein is CATIGPMNTEAFF. The DNA for the CDR3 is TGTGCCACCATCGGTCCTATGAACACTGAAGCTTTCTTT.

The rearrangement uses TRBV29-1 and TRBJ1-4; D may be TRBD1 (5 bases). The CDR3 loop spans 13 amino acids. The germline V gene encodes CDR1 SQVTM and CDR2 ANQGSEA. The chain's CDR3 is CSIPDSFSSKLFF. CDR3 DNA sequence: TGCAGTATCCCCGACAGTTTTTCCTCCAAACTGTTTTTT.

The V and J genes are TRBV6-6 and TRBJ2-7; no definite D call. V was pared by 7 bases and J by 2 bases, with 12 bases between. The germline CDR1 and CDR2 sequences are MNHNY and SVGAGI (reference sequence). CDR3 size: 13 residues. The CDR3 region is CASIQRNPYEQYF. CDR3 coding DNA: TGTGCCAGCATCCAGAGGAACCCCTACGAGCAGTACTTC.

The chain links TRBV5-6 to TRBJ1-3, with D possibly being TRBD1 (6 bases). V lost 2 bases and J lost 0, with 18 bases in between. Germline assignment: CDR1 SGHDT and CDR2 YYEEEE. The CDR3 sequence is 18 residues long. The CDR3 bases are TGTGCCAGCAGCTTTCGGTCGTACAGGGAAGTCTCTGGAAACACCATATATTTT. Translated, it gives CASSFRSYREVSGNTIYF.

CDR3 in amino acids: CASRARLAGPDTQYF. The DNA for the CDR3 is TGTGCCAGCAGGGCGAGACTAGCGGGGCCAGATACGCAGTATTTT. The chain has TRBV6-5 and TRBJ2-3, with 11 bases lining up with TRBD2. V dropped 6 bases and J dropped 4; count of bases not matched to a gene: 6. The CDR3 is 15 amino acids. Germline V gene data show CDR1 as MNHEY and CDR2 as SVGAGI.

This clone was counted once. The chain recombines TRBV2 with TRBJ1-2, with TRBD1 matching over 8 bases. The CDR3 extends over 13 amino acids. Germline values: CDR1 SNHLY, CDR2 FYNNEI. The V gene end was trimmed by 6 bases and the J gene end by 4 bases; junction bases not matched to a gene: 4. The CDR3 loop reads CASRTGTGYGYTF. CDR3 sequence (DNA): TGTGCCAGCAGAACAGGGACAGGCTATGGCTACACCTTC.

The V and J genes are TRBV5-1 and TRBJ2-2, with D possibly being TRBD2 (6 bases). The germline V and J ends were trimmed by 4 bases and 3 bases, with 13 bases remaining between them. The CDR3 is 15 residues long. CDR1 is SGHRS and CDR2 is YFSETQ in the germline V gene. The CDR3 loop is CASSRGTVDTGELFF. Here the CDR3 DNA reads TGCGCCAGCAGCCGCGGGACGGTCGACACCGGGGAGCTGTTTTTT.

This clone was recorded only once. The CDR3 is CASSQDLSGGIYNEQFF. The CDR3 bases are TGTGCCAGCAGCCAGGACCTTAGCGGGGGGATATACAATGAGCAGTTCTTC. This chain uses TRBV4-2 with TRBJ2-1; 10 positions agree with TRBD2. The CDR3 is made up of 17 amino acids. CDR1 and CDR2 from the germline V gene are LGHNA and YNFKEQ. J gave up 4 bases and V 3 bases, and 9 bases lay outside the gene matches.

The V and J genes are TRBV27 and TRBJ2-1, with 9 bases that match TRBD2. This CDR3 comprises 16 residues. Germline CDR1 is MNHEY and CDR2 is SMNVEV (reference sequence). With V trimmed by 5 bases and J by 3 bases, 8 bases remained unmatched. CDR3 nucleotides: TGTGCCAGCAGTCCTGGGGCTAGCGGGGTCTACAATGAGCAGTTCTTC. Its protein product is CASSPGASGVYNEQFF.

The chain couples TRBV7-9 to TRBJ1-5; weak D call: TRBD1 (6 bases). The CDR3 sequence is 15 residues long. V lost 6 bases and J lost 2, with 14 bases in between. Germline V CDR1 and CDR2: SEHNR, FQNEAQ (reference sequence). CDR3 nucleotide sequence: TGTGCCAGCAGACCAGGGGTTACGGGCAATCAGCCCCAGCATTTT. Amino acids: CASRPGVTGNQPQHF.

This sequence joins TRBV6-5 and TRBJ2-5; 7 bases agree with TRBD2. Germline CDR1 reads MNHEY; CDR2 reads SVGAGI. CDR3 length: 13 residues. V dropped 8 bases and J dropped 5; count of bases not matched to a gene: 8. As DNA, the CDR3 is TGTGCCAGCCGCAAGCCCGGGGGGGAGACCCAGTACTTC. Translation gives CASRKPGGETQYF.

A few counts support this clone. Distinct nucleotide sequences in the sample also encode this CDR3. V gene TRBV20-1 combines with J gene TRBJ2-1; no reliable D call. Deletions cut 3 bases from V and 6 bases from J, with 6 bases between. Germline assignment: CDR1 DFQATT and CDR2 SNEGSKA (reference sequence). The CDR3 extends over 11 amino acids. CDR3 residues: CSASGGNEQFF. DNA for the CDR3: TGCAGTGCTAGTGGCGGCAATGAGCAGTTCTTC.

The sample holds a few counts of this clone. The V call is TRBV18, the J call TRBJ1-1; possible D gene TRBD1, 5 bases. Germline CDR1 is KGHSH and CDR2 is LQKENI. The CDR3 runs to 15 residues. Trimming pared 6 bases from V and 3 bases from J, leaving 17 bases between. The CDR3 bases are TGTGCCAGCTCTCCGGTGATCGGGGGGGACACTGAAGCTTTCTTT. Translating it yields CASSPVIGGDTEAFF.

The chain recombines TRBV11-1 with TRBJ2-1; TRBD1 agrees at 8 bases. The CDR3 runs 14 residues. Germline V lookup: CDR1 SGHAT, CDR2 FQDESV (reference sequence). J lost 7 bases, V lost 5 bases, and 7 bases had no gene match. The CDR3 here is CASSPWTGPNEQFF. CDR3 bases: TGTGCCAGCAGCCCCTGGACAGGGCCAAATGAGCAGTTCTTC.

This clone was seen a single time. CDR3 sequence (DNA): TGTGCCAGCAGTACCCAGGGGCCCAATCAGCCCCAGCATTTT. This sequence encodes CASSTQGPNQPQHF. The gene calls are TRBV27 and TRBJ1-5; possibly TRBD1 for D (6 bases). Per the germline V gene, CDR1 is MNHEY and CDR2 is SMNVEV (reference sequence). The CDR3 totals 14 residues. V was clipped by 5 bases and J by 3 bases, with 11 bases between them.

This chain uses TRBV18 with TRBJ1-6; D is uncertain. Per germline, CDR1 KGHSH and CDR2 LQKENI. The CDR3 is 15 amino acids. Trimming left V 3 bases short and J 7 bases short, with 13 bases between. The DNA for the CDR3 is TGTGCCAGCTCACCCGACTTGGGAGGAAATTCACCCCTCCACTTT. Its protein product is CASSPDLGGNSPLHF.

The chain combines TRBV21-1 with TRBJ1-2; TRBD1, as called in the table, went unchecked against the DNA. TRBV21-1 is listed as a pseudogene. This CDR3 contains 14 residues. The DNA of the CDR3 is TGTGCCAGCAGCAAGGACACATTAAACTATGGCTACACCTTC. Translation gives CASSKDTLNYGYTF.

V usage is TRBV30 and J usage is TRBJ2-5; 12 bases fit TRBD2. CDR3 length: 15 residues. The J segment lost 1 base and the V segment lost 5 bases, leaving 5 bases of the junction unmatched. In germline, CDR1 is GTSNPN, CDR2 SVGIG (reference sequence). The CDR3 bases are TGTGCCTGGGTCCGACTAGCGGGGGTCCAAGAGACCCAGTACTTC. Its translation is CAWVRLAGVQETQYF.

This clone was seen once. The V call is TRBV6-1, the J call TRBJ2-3; 10 bases line up with TRBD2. There are 16 residues in the CDR3. Looked up from germline, CDR1 is MNHNS and CDR2 is SASEGT. After removal of 2 bases from V and 7 bases from J, the junction contained 9 bases not matched to a gene. As DNA, the CDR3 is TGTGCCAGCAGTGAAATTGGAGCGGGGGGGCCGCATACGCAGTATTTT. Translation gives CASSEIGAGGPHTQYF.